This T cell receptor (beta chain) was captured by sequencing in a study of T cell changes during pregnancy in multiple sclerosis. CDR3 length: 12 amino acids. Germline V gene data show CDR1 as MNHNY and CDR2 as SVGAGI (reference sequence). V was trimmed by 10 bases and J by 2 bases, leaving 11 bases between them. Profiled with immunoSEQ multiplex PCR; TCRdb holds only in-frame clones, not every one. The table includes about 57,000 clones, approximately 90% detected once. The J gene is TRBJ1-2, the V gene TRBV6-6, with D unclear. Material: peripheral blood, obtained after pregnancy. This TCR was recovered from a female donor with multiple sclerosis, enrolled in a pregnancy study. This CDR3 is CATPRENYGYTF. In DNA form, the CDR3 reads TGTGCCACCCCCCGGGAAAACTATGGCTACACCTTC.